These 30 T cell receptor beta chains originate from one sample sequenced in a study of siplizumab effects on memory and regulatory T cells (dated by TCRdb to the late 2010s). Library generation was performed with the immunoSEQ multiplex PCR assay. The immuneACCESS repertoire file appears here via TCRdb, limited to in-frame rearrangements. These files lack a portion of the clones; in checked studies, under half of the deficit traces to unresolved V genes, and the cause of the others is not known. This sample comprises some 110,000 clones, 93% of them detected only once. The ten most abundant clones make up approximately 0.67% of the sample. The source material was Tregs sorted from blood. These receptors all come from a human donor in good health.

The chain joins TRBV5-6 to TRBJ1-5; 8 positions match TRBD1. This CDR3 region has 14 residues. Germline V gene data show CDR1 as SGHDT and CDR2 as YYEEEE. The V gene end was trimmed by 5 bases and the J gene end by 4 bases; junction bases not matched to a gene: 5. CDR3 nucleotides: TGTGCCAGCAGTCTTCAGGGGGCAAATCAGCCCCAGCATTTT. It encodes CASSLQGANQPQHF.

V and J are TRBV27 and TRBJ2-5, with D maybe TRBD2 (6 bases). V lost 6 bases and J 5 bases, leaving 22 bases between the germline ends. CDR3 length: 16 residues. The germline gives CDR1 MNHEY, CDR2 SMNVEV (reference sequence). The CDR3 reads CASSLASPLARETQYF. The CDR3 DNA reads as TGTGCCAGCAGCCTAGCATCACCCCTAGCGAGGGAGACCCAGTACTTC.

The table lists this clone with a few counts. The V call is TRBV4-2, the J call TRBJ1-2; TRBD1 is a possible D gene (5 bases). Trimming removed 1 base at V and 6 bases at J, with 9 bases between. The CDR3 sequence is 13 residues long. Germline V lookup: CDR1 LGHNA, CDR2 YNFKEQ. CDR3 coding DNA: TGTGCCAGCAGCCAAGCGGGGCTCCATGGCTACACCTTC. Translated: CASSQAGLHGYTF.

This rearrangement joins TRBV30 to TRBJ2-1, with D possibly called TRBD1 or TRBD2 (6 bases each). The CDR3 length is 16 residues. Germline V gene lookup returns CDR1 GTSNPN and CDR2 SVGIG (reference sequence). The germline V and J ends were trimmed by 1 base and 1 base, with 14 bases remaining between them. This CDR3 reads CAWSALGGPSYNEQFF. CDR3 DNA: TGTGCCTGGAGTGCCCTGGGGGGCCCGTCCTACAATGAGCAGTTCTTC.

V is TRBV7-9 and J is TRBJ2-7; TRBD1 or TRBD2 may be the D gene (5 bases each). Germline CDR1 is SEHNR and CDR2 is FQNEAQ (reference sequence). This CDR3 is 13 amino acids long. Deletions cut 3 bases from V and 6 bases from J, with 12 bases between. CDR3 sequence: CASSLGVGLEQYF. The CDR3 DNA sequence: TGTGCCAGCAGCTTGGGGGTAGGTCTCGAGCAGTACTTC.

V is TRBV27 and J is TRBJ2-7, with 8 bases identical to TRBD1. Germline V gene sequence: CDR1 MNHEY, CDR2 SMNVEV (reference sequence). With 6 bases clipped from V and 2 bases from J, the junction kept 6 bases outside the gene matches. This CDR3 has 14 residues. The DNA for the CDR3 is TGTGCCAGCAGCTTTTTCAGGGGGCCCTACGAGCAGTACTTC. This encodes CASSFFRGPYEQYF.

The gene calls are TRBV9 and TRBJ2-2; maybe TRBD1 (5 bases). The CDR3 length is 19 residues. V shed 2 bases and J shed 2 bases, with 22 bases lying between them. Germline loops: CDR1 SGDLS, CDR2 YYNGEE. Written as DNA, the CDR3 is TGTGCCAGCAGCGTGTCTCAGCGAATCGGCGGACACAACACCGGGGAGCTGTTTTTT. Amino acids: CASSVSQRIGGHNTGELFF.

This sequence joins TRBV11-2 and TRBJ1-1; 7 positions match TRBD1. This CDR3 has 16 amino acids. The J segment lost 1 base and the V segment lost 2 bases, leaving 7 bases of the junction unmatched. The germline V gene has CDR1 SGHAT and CDR2 FQNNGV. The CDR3 here is CASSLTLTGSNTEAFF. CDR3 nucleotide sequence: TGTGCCAGCAGCTTAACCCTGACAGGGTCGAACACTGAAGCTTTCTTT.

The chain joins TRBV30 to TRBJ1-1; D is unresolved. Germline loops: CDR1 GTSNPN, CDR2 SVGIG (reference sequence). The CDR3 loop spans 12 amino acids. Deletions cut 3 bases from V and 12 bases from J, with 17 bases between. The CDR3 coding sequence is TGTGCCTGGAGCGGTCTAGGGTTTGGGCCTTTCTTT. Protein product: CAWSGLGFGPFF.

V is TRBV27 and J is TRBJ2-7; 7 bases are a match to TRBD2. Germline trimming cut 0 bases from V and 5 bases from J; bases unmatched to any gene: 10. The CDR3 extends over 16 amino acids. The germline gives CDR1 MNHEY, CDR2 SMNVEV (reference sequence). CDR3 coding DNA: TGTGCCAGCAGTTTATCGACCGGGAGGCCAACCCACGAGCAGTACTTC. Amino acids: CASSLSTGRPTHEQYF.

This clone showed up just once. The gene calls are TRBV5-1 and TRBJ2-1; D assignment may be TRBD1 or TRBD2 (5 bases each). Germline V lookup: CDR1 SGHRS, CDR2 YFSETQ. V lost 4 bases and J 3 bases, leaving 8 bases between the germline ends. The CDR3 sequence is 13 residues long. CDR3 in amino acids: CASSRDRYNEQFF. DNA for the CDR3: TGCGCCAGCAGCCGGGACCGCTACAATGAGCAGTTCTTC.

The chain has TRBV30 and TRBJ2-7; 7 bases fit TRBD1. The germline V gene encodes CDR1 GTSNPN and CDR2 SVGIG (reference sequence). This CDR3 has 15 amino acids. Losses at the gene ends were 0 bases for V and 2 bases for J; bases not matched to a gene: 7. The CDR3 sequence is CAWSVKGARAYEQYF. The CDR3 region has the DNA TGTGCCTGGAGTGTTAAGGGGGCTCGGGCCTACGAGCAGTACTTC.

The chain combines TRBV5-1 with TRBJ1-3; no clear D. V lost 0 bases, J lost 3 bases, and 4 bases lay in between. Germline assignment: CDR1 SGHRS and CDR2 YFSETQ. The CDR3 runs 13 residues. CDR3 region: CASSLAGGNTIYF. The CDR3 nucleotides read TGCGCCAGCAGCTTGGCCGGTGGAAACACCATATATTTT. Drawing the rest from reference TRBV5-1 and TRBJ1-3, the complete variable domain is KAGVTQTPRYLIKTRGQQVTLSCSPISGHRSVSWYQQTPGQGLQFLFEYFSETQRNKGNFPGRFSGRQFSNSRSEMNVSTLELGDSALYLCASSLAGGNTIYFGEGSWLTVV.

CDR3 nucleotides: TGTGCCAGCGCCAGGACAGGGAGTTACAATGAGCAGTTCTTC. This translates into CASARTGSYNEQFF. The chain links TRBV6-1 to TRBJ2-1; TRBD1 matches at 8 bases. Germline CDR1 and CDR2: MNHNS and SASEGT. The CDR3 is 14 residues long. V was clipped by 8 bases and J by 4 bases; unmatched bases: 7.

The V gene is TRBV4-1, the J gene TRBJ1-5; the D is unclear. V was trimmed by 0 bases and J by 2 bases, leaving 5 bases between them. Per the germline V gene, CDR1 is MGHRA and CDR2 is YSYEKL. The CDR3 runs 14 residues. CDR3 loop: CASSQEDRNQPQHF. CDR3 nucleotides: TGCGCCAGCAGCCAAGAAGACCGCAATCAGCCCCAGCATTTT.

V usage is TRBV13 and J usage is TRBJ2-1; a weak D match, TRBD1 (7 bases). CDR1 is PRHDT, CDR2 FYEKMQ, per germline (reference sequence). Trimming cost V 2 bases and J 4 bases, with 30 bases left between them. This CDR3 is built from 21 residues. CDR3 protein: CASSLWSPTRDHRGLYNEQFF. CDR3 in DNA: TGTGCCAGCAGCTTATGGTCCCCGACGCGGGACCACAGGGGCTTATACAATGAGCAGTTCTTC.

This chain links TRBV5-1 with TRBJ1-1; D gene unclear. The CDR3 is made up of 15 amino acids. V dropped 3 bases and J dropped 1 base, with 13 bases sitting between them. The germline V gene has CDR1 SGHRS and CDR2 YFSETQ. The CDR3, as DNA: TGCGCCAGCAGCTCTTCTTGGGCGGGGAACACTGAAGCTTTCTTT. Translated, it gives CASSSSWAGNTEAFF.

The V gene is TRBV9, the J gene TRBJ2-3; maybe TRBD2 (7 bases). V was shortened by 2 bases and J by 6 bases, with 10 bases between the two germline ends. The CDR3 covers 13 residues. CDR1 is SGDLS and CDR2 is YYNGEE in the germline V gene. The CDR3 here is CASSVGGGDTQYF. The CDR3 DNA sequence: TGTGCCAGCAGCGTCGGCGGGGGCGATACGCAGTATTTT.

The V and J genes are TRBV6-6 and TRBJ2-2; D is unresolved. V was pared by 8 bases and J by 2 bases, with 15 bases between. The CDR3 runs 15 residues. Germline assignment: CDR1 MNHNY and CDR2 SVGAGI (reference sequence). This CDR3 reads CASLSAAVNTGELFF. CDR3 nucleotides: TGTGCCAGCTTATCCGCCGCGGTAAACACCGGGGAGCTGTTTTTT.

The DNA of the CDR3 is TGTGCCAGCAGCTCCGATGTTGGGGCGTCCTACGAGCAGTACTTC. It translates to CASSSDVGASYEQYF. The chain couples TRBV9 to TRBJ2-7; D may be TRBD1 (5 bases). CDR3 length equals 15 residues. The germline gives CDR1 SGDLS, CDR2 YYNGEE. The V end lost 4 bases, the J end lost 1 base, and 15 bases lay between the germline ends.

The chain uses TRBV6-1 and TRBJ2-4; D might be TRBD1 (5 bases). In germline, CDR1 is MNHNS, CDR2 SASEGT. V lost 2 bases and J 1 base, leaving 6 bases between the germline ends. This CDR3 has 14 residues. CDR3 amino acids: CASSESGAKNIQYF. DNA for the CDR3: TGTGCCAGCAGTGAATCAGGGGCCAAAAACATTCAGTACTTC.

V gene TRBV6-5 combines with J gene TRBJ1-3, with unresolved D. The CDR3 extends over 15 amino acids. Germline lookup yields CDR1 MNHEY and CDR2 SVGAGI. The V end was cut by 0 bases, the J end by 2 bases, with 8 bases between. In nucleotides, the CDR3 is TGTGCCAGCAGTTACTCCCGGGCTGCTGGAAACACCATATATTTT. Residues: CASSYSRAAGNTIYF.

This chain uses TRBV10-1 with TRBJ2-2, with TRBD1 matching over 10 bases. V was clipped by 6 bases and J by 6 bases; unmatched bases: 4. Germline V CDR1 and CDR2: WNHNN, SYGVQD (reference sequence). The length of the CDR3 is 14 residues. For the CDR3, the DNA is TGCGCCAGCAGCAGGACAGGGGGTCCCGGGGAGCTGTTTTTT. This encodes CASSRTGGPGELFF.

The genes are TRBV12-5 and TRBJ2-1, with unresolved D. The CDR3 consists of 11 residues. Per the germline V gene, CDR1 is LGHNT and CDR2 is FRNRAP. Deletions cut 0 bases from V and 6 bases from J, with 0 bases between. The CDR3 loop is CASGLVNEQFF. DNA of the CDR3: TGTGCTAGTGGTTTGGTCAATGAGCAGTTCTTC.

This sequence joins TRBV9 and TRBJ1-5; TRBD1 is a possible D gene (5 bases). V was trimmed by 3 bases and J by 4 bases, leaving 14 bases between them. This CDR3 is built from 15 residues. Germline CDR1 and CDR2: SGDLS and YYNGEE. CDR3 DNA: TGTGCCAGCAGCGAGGGGACTGTTCTAAATCAGCCCCAGCATTTT. Encoded protein: CASSEGTVLNQPQHF.

This chain uses TRBV7-9 with TRBJ2-7; possible D gene TRBD2, 6 bases. V dropped 5 bases and J dropped 3 bases, with 11 bases sitting between them. The CDR3 covers 13 residues. CDR1 and CDR2 from the germline V gene are SEHNR and FQNEAQ (reference sequence). The CDR3 DNA reads as TGTGCCAGCAGCACAGGAGGGTACTACGAGCAGTACTTC. Its protein is CASSTGGYYEQYF.

The rearrangement uses TRBV27 and TRBJ2-7; 8 bases fit TRBD2. With V trimmed by 0 bases and J by 0 bases, 4 bases remained unmatched. Germline CDR1 reads MNHEY; CDR2 reads SMNVEV (reference sequence). The CDR3 extends over 16 amino acids. The CDR3 DNA is TGTGCCAGCAGTTTATCGTGGGGACTAGGCTCCTACGAGCAGTACTTC. Its protein is CASSLSWGLGSYEQYF.

The chain is built from TRBV25-1 and TRBJ2-6; D is ambiguous. In germline, CDR1 is MGHDK, CDR2 SYGVNS. The CDR3 contains 12 residues. The V end lost 4 bases, the J end lost 2 bases, and 0 bases lay between the germline ends. CDR3 bases: TGTGCCAGCAGTGCTGGGGCCAACGTCCTGACTTTC. Translating gives CASSAGANVLTF.

V and J are TRBV4-1 and TRBJ2-7; 7 bases align to TRBD1. CDR3 length: 16 residues. With 3 bases clipped from V and 10 bases from J, the junction kept 18 bases outside the gene matches. Looked up from germline, CDR1 is MGHRA and CDR2 is YSYEKL. CDR3 nucleotide sequence: TGCGCCAGCAGCCAGGGGCCGACAGGGCCCCGCTCGGACCAGTACTTC. Its protein is CASSQGPTGPRSDQYF.

The chain uses TRBV9 and TRBJ1-5; weak D call: TRBD1 (5 bases). The CDR3 extends over 13 amino acids. The V end lost 3 bases, the J end lost 7 bases, and 11 bases lay between the germline ends. CDR1 and CDR2 (germline): SGDLS, YYNGEE. CDR3 DNA sequence: TGTGCCAGCAGCGCCGCAGGGTTCCAGCCCCAGCATTTT. As protein: CASSAAGFQPQHF.